The clone carrying this TCR beta chain has a count of ten or more. What it recognizes is unknown. This entry belongs to a study of identical twins. Template switching created a universal primer site, and the cDNA included unique molecular identifiers. In TCRdb, the 5' RACE reads were re-called with MiXCR into one record per CDR3 protein. Of under 350,000 distinct CDR3 sequences in the sample, less than 9.5% were seen once. General study findings and limits: Conclusions were drawn cross-sectionally by statistical analysis, without following the same donors.

The same data also went into a second study, on yellow fever vaccine responses in identical twins.

The material sequenced was CD8+ T cells sorted from blood. The sequence derives from a woman aged 18-30 years in good health.

The CDR3 DNA follows: TGCGCCAGCAGCTTTACGGGACTAGCGACCACAGATACGCAGTATTTT. Encoded protein: CASSFTGLATTDTQYF. This chain uses TRBV5-1 with TRBJ2-3; TRBD2 matches 10 bases. The CDR3 extends over 16 amino acids. V gave up 2 bases and J gave up 2 bases; unmatched junction bases: 5. Germline values: CDR1 SGHRS, CDR2 YFSETQ.